This is a list of T cell receptor beta chains from one sample in a study of blood T cell repertoires in COVID-19. Sequenced by immunoSEQ multiplex PCR; TCRdb stores in-frame clones only, minus some. Of tens of thousands of clones in the sample, roughly 87% are singletons; the top ten hold 15%. Specimen: peripheral blood. The receptors originated from a human donor with active COVID-19. The donor label of this sample is uncertain. The CDR3 runs from the conserved cysteine through the conserved F or W. The D gene is left open where the match is weak. Size values are once, few and many counts, or a class for expanded clones, and some rows have none.

size	V	J	D	CDR3	DNA
-	TRBV7-8	TRBJ2-5	TRBD2	CASSSTGLAAPQETQYF	TGTGCCAGCAGCTCAACAGGACTAGCCGCTCCCCAAGAGACCCAGTACTTC
-	TRBV7-8	TRBJ2-5	TRBD2	CASSLVHGGGNLEETQYF	TGTGCCAGCAGCTTAGTACATGGCGGGGGGAACCTTGAGGAGACCCAGTACTTC
few	TRBV7-9	TRBJ2-1	-	CASSLVGLAGNEQFF	TGTGCCAGCAGCTTAGTCGGGCTAGCCGGTAATGAGCAGTTCTTC
-	TRBV5-1	TRBJ2-3	-	CASSLALALGTDTQYF	TGCGCCAGCAGCTTGGCCCTAGCCTTAGGCACAGATACGCAGTATTTT
-	TRBV3-1/TRBV3-2	TRBJ2-1	-	CASSQDRRQGTFF	TGTGCCAGCAGCCAAGATAGGCGGCAGGGGACGTTCTTC
-	TRBV6-2/TRBV6-3	TRBJ1-1	TRBD1	CASSYSGTGVAEAFF	TGTGCCAGCAGTTATTCCGGGACAGGGGTCGCTGAAGCTTTCTTT
-	TRBV7-2	TRBJ2-7	-	CASSPNRLRQYF	TGTGCCAGCAGTCCCAACAGATTACGGCAGTACTTC
-	TRBV5-8	TRBJ1-4	TRBD1	CASSFWTGLEKLFF	TGTGCCAGCAGCTTTTGGACAGGTCTTGAAAAACTGTTTTTT
-	TRBV12-5	TRBJ2-4	-	CASASTEVKNIQYF	TGTGCTAGTGCCTCCACTGAGGTCAAAAACATTCAGTACTTC
-	TRBV7-6	TRBJ2-3	TRBD1	CASSFNRGDTQYF	TGTGCCAGCAGCTTTAACAGGGGAGATACGCAGTATTTT
-	TRBV20-1	TRBJ2-1	TRBD2	CSASNGGGGNEQFF	TGCAGTGCTAGTAACGGGGGGGGAGGCAATGAGCAGTTCTTC
-	TRBV10-3	TRBJ1-3	-	CAITNGGSGNTIYF	TGTGCCATCACCAACGGTGGCTCTGGAAACACCATATATTTT
-	TRBV7-9	TRBJ2-1	-	CASSLGLGDEQFF	TGTGCCAGCAGCTTAGGGCTAGGCGATGAGCAGTTCTTC
once	TRBV6-5	TRBJ2-3	TRBD1	CASSYSGQPDTQYF	TGTGCCAGCAGTTACTCGGGACAGCCAGATACGCAGTATTTT
-	TRBV11-1	TRBJ2-1	TRBD1	CASSHQDRGSNEQFF	TGTGCCAGCAGCCACCAGGACAGGGGTTCTAATGAGCAGTTCTTC
-	TRBV19	TRBJ1-2	-	CASSMVQSVIYGYTF	TGTGCCAGTAGTATGGTACAGTCTGTGATCTATGGCTACACCTTC
-	TRBV25-1	TRBJ1-2	-	CASSEGGWGYTF	TGTGCCAGCAGTGAGGGGGGATGGGGCTACACCTTC
-	TRBV30	TRBJ2-7	-	CAWSLERRIGTERYEQYF	TGTGCCTGGAGCCTGGAGAGACGAATAGGGACTGAACGCTACGAGCAGTACTTC
-	TRBV5-6	TRBJ1-5	-	CASSKAGQPYQPQHF	TGTGCCAGCAGTAAAGCGGGACAACCCTATCAGCCCCAGCATTTT
-	TRBV10-3	TRBJ1-1	TRBD1	CAISDLGQVLIHTEAFF	TGTGCCATCAGTGACCTGGGACAGGTTCTTATTCACACTGAAGCTTTCTTT
-	TRBV7-6	TRBJ2-7	TRBD1	CASSLSDRLSYEQYF	TGTGCCAGCAGCTTATCGGACAGGCTTTCCTACGAGCAGTACTTC
few	TRBV11-2	TRBJ1-2	TRBD1	CASSAALTGVNYGYTF	TGTGCCAGCAGCGCGGCCCTAACAGGGGTTAACTATGGCTACACCTTC
-	TRBV2	TRBJ2-5	-	CASTKLENLYQETQYF	TGTGCCAGCACCAAACTAGAAAATCTGTACCAAGAGACCCAGTACTTC
-	TRBV19	TRBJ2-7	TRBD1	CASSISRQGYEQYF	TGTGCCAGTAGTATATCTCGACAGGGCTACGAGCAGTACTTC
once	TRBV11-2	TRBJ2-2	TRBD2	CAIPFRRGANTGELFF	TGTGCCATTCCCTTCCGACGGGGGGCGAACACCGGGGAGCTGTTTTTT
-	TRBV5-6	TRBJ2-1	TRBD2	CASSATGTTYNEQFF	TGTGCCAGCAGCGCAACCGGGACTACCTACAATGAGCAGTTCTTC
-	TRBV6-2/TRBV6-3	TRBJ1-1	-	CASSRALDGAEAFF	TGTGCCAGCAGTAGGGCATTGGATGGGGCCGAAGCTTTCTTT
few	TRBV6-6	TRBJ2-7	TRBD1	CASSSRDRVSSYEQYF	TGTGCCAGCAGTTCCCGGGACAGGGTATCCTCCTACGAGCAGTACTTC
-	TRBV7-8	TRBJ2-4	TRBD2	CASSYVTSGGPGAKNIQYF	TGTGCCAGCAGCTACGTTACTAGCGGGGGGCCGGGGGCCAAAAACATTCAGTACTTC
-	TRBV11-1	TRBJ2-2	TRBD2	CASSLASGGRRGELFF	TGTGCCAGCAGCTTAGCTAGCGGGGGCCGGAGAGGGGAGCTGTTTTTT
-	TRBV12-5	TRBJ1-5	-	CASGLDGNNQPQHF	TGTGCTAGTGGTCTGGACGGTAACAATCAGCCCCAGCATTTT
-	TRBV18	TRBJ1-6	-	CASSPLRWATTSGSYNSPLHF	TGTGCCAGCTCACCACTTAGGTGGGCAACGACGTCGGGGTCCTATAATTCACCCCTCCACTTT
-	TRBV7-2	TRBJ2-2	-	CASRPDTGELFF	TGTGCCAGCAGACCAGACACCGGGGAGCTGTTTTTT
-	TRBV3-1/TRBV3-2	TRBJ2-1	TRBD1	CASSFGQGNEQFF	TGTGCCAGCAGCTTTGGACAGGGCAATGAGCAGTTCTTC
-	TRBV2	TRBJ2-5	-	CASSVNRGASETQYF	TGTGCCAGCAGCGTTAACCGGGGGGCTTCAGAGACCCAGTACTTC
-	TRBV4-3	TRBJ2-1	-	CASSQEGSGEQFF	TGCGCCAGCAGCCAAGAAGGGAGCGGGGAGCAGTTCTTC
-	TRBV5-4	TRBJ2-7	-	CASSPPGQGHYEQYF	TGTGCCAGCAGCCCTCCGGGGCAGGGGCACTACGAGCAGTACTTC
once	TRBV19	TRBJ2-7	-	CASSLSGRGGLEQYF	TGTGCCAGTAGTCTCTCGGGCAGGGGTGGTCTCGAGCAGTACTTC
-	TRBV27	TRBJ1-1	TRBD1	CASSLDRVGGFEAFF	TGTGCCAGCAGTTTAGACAGGGTAGGGGGGTTTGAAGCTTTCTTT
-	TRBV6-2/TRBV6-3	TRBJ2-7	-	CASSTDPFYEQYF	TGTGCCAGCAGTACAGACCCCTTCTACGAGCAGTACTTC
-	TRBV6-5	TRBJ2-5	TRBD1	CASSWGDRGDETQYF	TGTGCCAGCAGTTGGGGGGACAGGGGGGACGAGACCCAGTACTTC
-	TRBV19	TRBJ2-3	TRBD1	CASSTQGQGRTDTQYF	TGTGCCAGTAGTACCCAGGGACAGGGGAGGACAGATACGCAGTATTTT
-	TRBV13	TRBJ2-1	TRBD2	CASSSGTSGSREQFF	TGTGCCAGCAGCTCCGGGACTAGCGGGAGCCGTGAGCAGTTCTTC
once	TRBV2	TRBJ2-5	TRBD1	CASSEEGQGKETQYF	TGTGCCAGCAGTGAAGAAGGACAGGGAAAAGAGACCCAGTACTTC
-	TRBV15	TRBJ1-2	TRBD1	CATSKGQGENYGYTF	TGTGCCACCAGCAAAGGACAGGGGGAGAACTATGGCTACACCTTC
-	TRBV19	TRBJ1-2	TRBD1	CASEGGTGYGYTF	TGTGCCAGCGAGGGGGGGACAGGCTATGGCTACACCTTC
-	TRBV3-1/TRBV3-2	TRBJ1-2	-	CASSQTDTRGGYTF	TGTGCCAGCAGCCAAACGGACACTCGTGGTGGCTACACCTTC
-	TRBV6-5	TRBJ1-5	TRBD1	CASSVTGQLNQPQHF	TGTGCCAGCAGCGTTACGGGACAGCTTAATCAGCCCCAGCATTTT
-	TRBV19	TRBJ1-1	-	CASSAQGLPQTEAFF	TGTGCCAGTAGTGCCCAGGGTCTACCCCAGACTGAAGCTTTCTTT
-	TRBV7-2	TRBJ2-5	-	CARKGEGKLQETQYF	TGTGCCAGGAAAGGAGAGGGAAAGCTGCAAGAGACCCAGTACTTC
-	TRBV7-6	TRBJ2-5	TRBD2	CASNPARGGLKTQYF	TGTGCCAGCAACCCGGCCCGGGGGGGCCTTAAGACCCAGTACTTC
few	TRBV5-1	TRBJ2-5	TRBD2	CASSGTGTRQETQYF	TGCGCCAGCAGCGGAACCGGGACTAGGCAAGAGACCCAGTACTTC
-	TRBV28	TRBJ1-4	-	CASSSGAATNEKLFF	TGTGCCAGCAGTTCGGGAGCAGCAACTAATGAAAAACTGTTTTTT
-	TRBV19	TRBJ1-2	-	CASSMGLMQGYTF	TGTGCCAGTAGTATGGGCCTCATGCAGGGCTACACCTTC
few	TRBV6-6	TRBJ2-7	TRBD1	CASSLPGQSYEQYF	TGTGCCAGCAGTCTTCCGGGACAGTCCTACGAGCAGTACTTC
-	TRBV18	TRBJ2-2	-	CASSRAVPLNTGELFF	TGTGCCAGCTCAAGAGCGGTGCCTTTAAACACCGGGGAGCTGTTTTTT
-	TRBV6-2/TRBV6-3	TRBJ2-2	-	CASSYQDTGELFF	TGTGCCAGCAGTTACCAGGACACCGGGGAGCTGTTTTTT
once	TRBV4-3	TRBJ2-2	TRBD1	CASSQVGQGVTGELFF	TGCGCCAGCAGCCAAGTGGGACAGGGGGTCACCGGGGAGCTGTTTTTT
-	TRBV10-3	TRBJ2-3	TRBD1	CATRTGTHSDTQYF	TGTGCCACACGGACAGGGACACATTCAGATACGCAGTATTTT